The next 4 T cell receptor beta chains were all read from a single sample in a study of shared clonotypes between healthy human individuals. Sequencing used immunoSEQ multiplex PCR; TCRdb keeps in-frame clones, though not all of them. The top ten clones hold about 1.5% of a sample with roughly 1 million clones, about 76% of them seen once. Sequencing was carried out using memory CD4+ T cells sorted from blood. The subset was: CD45RA-negative fraction. These receptors all stem from a man aged 18 to 35 in good health.

The rearrangement links TRBV10-3 to TRBJ2-3, with 10 bases fitting TRBD2. The germline gives CDR1 ENHRY, CDR2 SYGVKD. The CDR3 extends over 15 amino acids. With V trimmed by 2 bases and J by 7 bases, 6 bases remained unmatched. DNA of the CDR3: TGTGCCATCAGTGAGACACAGACTAGCGGGCATACGCAGTATTTT. As protein: CAISETQTSGHTQYF.

The chain employs TRBV6-4 and TRBJ1-3; D not certain. Trimming shortened V by 5 bases and J by 2 bases, and 22 bases separated the two germline ends. Germline CDR1 and CDR2: MRHNA and SNTAGT. This CDR3 has 18 amino acids. In DNA, the CDR3 is TGTGCCAGCAGTTTCGGAACCTTTCTACACCCAACTGGAAACACCATATATTTT. Protein product: CASSFGTFLHPTGNTIYF.

This sequence joins TRBV11-2 and TRBJ1-1; D may be TRBD1 (5 bases). The CDR3 length is 14 residues. Germline CDR1 reads SGHAT; CDR2 reads FQNNGV. Trimming cost V 4 bases and J 4 bases, with 13 bases left between them. For the CDR3, the DNA is TGTGCCAGCAGCTGGAGAGGGGCCTCCACTGAAGCTTTCTTT. Translated, it gives CASSWRGASTEAFF.

The chain recombines TRBV6-5 with TRBJ1-2; 7 nucleotides align to TRBD1. CDR3 length: 14 amino acids. V lost 2 bases, J lost 7 bases, and 7 bases stayed unmatched. Germline CDR1 reads MNHEY; CDR2 reads SVGAGI. The CDR3 bases are TGTGCCAGCAGTTACCGACAGGGTATTTTTGGCTACACCTTC. It encodes CASSYRQGIFGYTF.